This entry is about one T cell receptor (beta chain). Some clones are missing from TCRdb's copy, which holds only in-frame ones; the method was immunoSEQ multiplex PCR. The table lists about 170,000 clones, 90% to 95% of them singletons. The data were taken from a study of control samples from healthy donors and cancer patients. The germline V gene encodes CDR1 SGDLS and CDR2 YYNGEE. The CDR3 loop spans 15 amino acids. V was trimmed by 0 bases and J by 1 base, leaving 10 bases between them. The rearrangement links TRBV9 to TRBJ1-1; D call uncertain. The sequencing sample was made of blood. This clonotype was obtained from a woman aged 18-29 years in good health. This chain's CDR3 is CASSVEGRRNTEAFF. The CDR3 nucleotides read TGTGCCAGCAGCGTAGAGGGTCGGCGGAACACTGAAGCTTTCTTT.